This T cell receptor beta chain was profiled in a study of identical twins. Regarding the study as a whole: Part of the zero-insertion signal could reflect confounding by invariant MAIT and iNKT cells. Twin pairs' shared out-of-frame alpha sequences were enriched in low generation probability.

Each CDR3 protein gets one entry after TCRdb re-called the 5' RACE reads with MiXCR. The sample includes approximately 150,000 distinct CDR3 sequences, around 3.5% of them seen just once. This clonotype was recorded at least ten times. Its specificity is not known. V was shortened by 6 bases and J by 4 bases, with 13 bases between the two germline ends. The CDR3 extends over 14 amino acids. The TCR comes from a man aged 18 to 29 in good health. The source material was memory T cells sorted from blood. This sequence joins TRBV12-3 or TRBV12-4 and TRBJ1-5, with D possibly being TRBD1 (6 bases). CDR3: CASRMTGSNQPQHF. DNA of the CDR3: TGTGCCAGCAGGATGACAGGTTCTAATCAGCCCCAGCATTTT.